Sequencing of this TCR beta chain was carried out in a study of T cell responses to AZD1222 COVID-19 vaccine. CDR1 is SGHAT, CDR2 FQNNGV, per germline. The V end lost 1 base, the J end lost 8 bases, and 11 bases lay between the germline ends. The CDR3 loop spans 13 amino acids. Findings and limits, study-wide: The study sampled repertoires only after the peak T cell response.

TCRdb's copy holds only in-frame clones and misses some; the assay was immunoSEQ multiplex PCR. The sample shows under 150,000 clones, 85% to 95% of them seen only once. To note about this clone: Its antigen is undetermined.

The chain employs TRBV11-2 and TRBJ1-2, with D uncertain. The sample here was peripheral blood, taken on day 0 of AZD1222 vaccination. The TCR was taken from an adult in good health. DNA for the CDR3: TGTGCCAGCAGCTTAGTGGAGGTCTCGGGCTACACCTTC. Its protein product is CASSLVEVSGYTF.